This T cell receptor beta chain was captured by sequencing in a study of human CD8 memory T cell subsets. Total CD8+ T cells came from negative magnetic enrichment. The CDR3 sequence is 15 residues long. Germline V lookup: CDR1 SEHNR, CDR2 FQNEAQ (reference sequence). Study conclusions and caveats: In contrast to effector memory cells, stem-like memory and precursor exhausted T cells had similarly high diversity. Only one chain type (the T cell receptor beta chain) was sequenced in this study.

UMI-labeled 5' RACE generated the TCR beta libraries. TCRdb re-analyzed the 5' RACE reads; it lists each CDR3 protein once, without DNA. This sample's table reports thousands of distinct CDR3 sequences. On this clonotype: The antigen is unknown.

This rearrangement joins TRBV7-9 to TRBJ2-5; TCRdb's D call of TRBD1 is untestable without DNA. Sequenced sample: CD8+ T cells from PBMCs. This clonotype was sampled from a human donor in good health. CDR3 sequence reads: CASSPGTARGETQYF.